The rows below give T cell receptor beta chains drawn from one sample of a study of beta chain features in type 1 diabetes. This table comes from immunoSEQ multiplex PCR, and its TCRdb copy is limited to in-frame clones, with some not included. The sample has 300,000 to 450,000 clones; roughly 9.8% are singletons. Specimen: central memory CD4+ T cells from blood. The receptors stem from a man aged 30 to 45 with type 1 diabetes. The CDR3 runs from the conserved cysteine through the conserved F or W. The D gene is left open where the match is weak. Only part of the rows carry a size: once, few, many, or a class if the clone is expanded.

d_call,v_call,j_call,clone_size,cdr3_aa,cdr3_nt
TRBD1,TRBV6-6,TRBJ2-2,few,CATFGLGTGDTGELFF,TGTGCCACCTTCGGACTCGGGACAGGGGACACCGGGGAGCTGTTTTTT
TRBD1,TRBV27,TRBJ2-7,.,CASSSPGQSYEQYF,TGTGCCAGCAGTTCCCCGGGACAGTCCTACGAGCAGTACTTC
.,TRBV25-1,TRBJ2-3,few,CASSRISTDTQYF,TGTGCCAGCAGCCGGATCAGCACAGATACGCAGTATTTT
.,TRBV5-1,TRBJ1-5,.,CASSVTGGGQPQHF,TGCGCCAGCAGCGTGACGGGGGGCGGTCAGCCCCAGCATTTT
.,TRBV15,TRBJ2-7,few,CATSRGRPSYEQYF,TGTGCCACCAGCCGGGGTAGGCCCTCCTACGAGCAGTACTTC
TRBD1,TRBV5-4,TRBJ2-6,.,CASSMKGQGAGANVLTF,TGTGCCAGCAGCATGAAGGGACAGGGAGCAGGGGCCAACGTCCTGACTTTC
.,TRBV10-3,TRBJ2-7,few,CAISRDGYEQYF,TGTGCCATCAGCCGGGACGGTTACGAGCAGTACTTC
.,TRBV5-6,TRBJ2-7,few,CASSSAGSLNYEQYF,TGTGCCAGCAGCTCCGCCGGGTCCCTTAACTACGAGCAGTACTTC
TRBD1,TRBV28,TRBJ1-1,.,CASNAGQGEGRRTEAFF,TGTGCCAGCAACGCGGGACAGGGGGAAGGTCGAAGGACTGAAGCTTTCTTT
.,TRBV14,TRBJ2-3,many,CASGWGDTQYF,TGTGCCAGCGGTTGGGGAGATACGCAGTATTTT
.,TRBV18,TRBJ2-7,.,CASSPYPGRYEQYF,TGTGCCAGCTCACCATATCCAGGCCGCTACGAGCAGTACTTC
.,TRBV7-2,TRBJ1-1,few,CASRRGSGTEAFF,TGTGCCAGCAGACGGGGGTCGGGCACTGAAGCTTTCTTT
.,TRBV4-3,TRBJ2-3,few,CASSQDGPGNTDTQYF,TGCGCCAGCAGCCAAGACGGACCGGGAAACACAGATACGCAGTATTTT
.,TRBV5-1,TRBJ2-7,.,CASSLVEGGEQYF,TGCGCCAGCAGCTTGGTTGAGGGGGGCGAGCAGTACTTC
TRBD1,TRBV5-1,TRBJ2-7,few,CASSDRGNEQYF,TGCGCCAGCTCGGACAGGGGCAACGAGCAGTACTTC
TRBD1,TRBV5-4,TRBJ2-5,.,CASSYDREQETQYF,TGTGCCAGCAGCTATGACAGGGAACAAGAGACCCAGTACTTC
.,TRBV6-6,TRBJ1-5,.,CASSNPNQPQHF,TGTGCCAGCAGTAACCCCAATCAGCCCCAGCATTTT
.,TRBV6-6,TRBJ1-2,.,CASSETTNYGYTF,TGTGCCAGCAGTGAGACAACTAACTATGGCTACACCTTC
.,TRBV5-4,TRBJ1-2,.,CAPRKGGSHGYTF,TGTGCCCCCAGGAAGGGGGGCAGTCATGGCTACACCTTC
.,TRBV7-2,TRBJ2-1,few,CASSSLRQDPANNEQFF,TGTGCCAGCAGCTCCTTGCGTCAGGACCCAGCCAACAATGAGCAGTTCTTC
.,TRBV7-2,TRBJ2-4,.,CASSVQSTGTKNIQYF,TGTGCCAGCAGTGTTCAATCAACAGGGACCAAAAACATTCAGTACTTC
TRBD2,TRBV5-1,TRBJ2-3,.,CASSLGAGEVADTQYF,TGCGCCAGCAGCTTGGGAGCGGGAGAGGTCGCAGATACGCAGTATTTT
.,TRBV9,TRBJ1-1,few,CASSLRGAGTEAFF,TGTGCCAGCAGCCTAAGGGGGGCGGGCACTGAAGCTTTCTTT
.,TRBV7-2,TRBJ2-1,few,CASSSQPGSYNEQFF,TGTGCCAGCAGCTCCCAACCCGGGAGCTACAATGAGCAGTTCTTC
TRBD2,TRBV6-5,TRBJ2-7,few,CASSNRLATRSEQYF,TGTGCCAGCAGTAACCGACTAGCTACTCGCTCCGAGCAGTACTTC
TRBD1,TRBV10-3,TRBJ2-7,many,CAISEGQGAHEQYF,TGTGCCATCAGTGAGGGACAGGGGGCCCACGAGCAGTACTTC
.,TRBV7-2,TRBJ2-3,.,CASSLGGRPRADTQYF,TGTGCCAGCAGCTTAGGGGGCAGGCCAAGGGCAGATACGCAGTATTTT
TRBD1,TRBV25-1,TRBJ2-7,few,CASRDRAAGNEQYF,TGTGCCAGCAGGGACAGGGCCGCGGGAAACGAGCAGTACTTC
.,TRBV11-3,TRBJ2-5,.,CASSLSSAGFGETQYF,TGTGCCAGCAGCTTATCCTCAGCGGGTTTTGGCGAGACCCAGTACTTC
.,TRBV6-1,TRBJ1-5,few,CASSTGRRQPQHF,TGTGCCAGCAGTACAGGGCGCCGCCAGCCCCAGCATTTT
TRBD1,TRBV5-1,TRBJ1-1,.,CASSHRDRGATEAFF,TGCGCCAGCAGCCACCGGGACAGGGGGGCCACTGAAGCTTTCTTT
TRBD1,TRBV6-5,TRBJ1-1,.,CASSFTQGRGTEAFF,TGTGCCAGCAGTTTCACACAGGGGAGGGGAACTGAAGCTTTCTTT
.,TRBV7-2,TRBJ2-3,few,CASSLQVTDTQYF,TGTGCCAGCAGCTTACAGGTCACAGATACGCAGTATTTT
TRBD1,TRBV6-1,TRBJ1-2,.,CASSPTGHGYTF,TGTGCCAGCAGCCCGACAGGGCATGGCTACACCTTC
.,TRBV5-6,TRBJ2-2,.,CASRYGIGSGELFF,TGTGCCAGCAGGTACGGAATTGGCTCCGGGGAGCTGTTTTTT
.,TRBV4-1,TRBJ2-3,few,CASSVATDTQYF,TGCGCCAGCAGCGTAGCCACAGATACGCAGTATTTT
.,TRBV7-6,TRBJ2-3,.,CASSLDRDTQYF,TGTGCCAGCAGCTTAGATCGAGATACGCAGTATTTT
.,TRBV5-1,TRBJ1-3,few,CASSLAGRTNTIYF,TGCGCCAGCAGCTTGGCGGGAAGAACAAACACCATATATTTT
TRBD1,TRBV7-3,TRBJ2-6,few,CASSLGQGAGANVLTF,TGTGCCAGCAGCTTGGGACAGGGGGCTGGGGCCAACGTCCTGACTTTC
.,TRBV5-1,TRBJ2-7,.,CASSLGQPKSSYEQYF,TGCGCCAGCAGCCTAGGACAGCCGAAGAGCTCCTACGAGCAGTACTTC